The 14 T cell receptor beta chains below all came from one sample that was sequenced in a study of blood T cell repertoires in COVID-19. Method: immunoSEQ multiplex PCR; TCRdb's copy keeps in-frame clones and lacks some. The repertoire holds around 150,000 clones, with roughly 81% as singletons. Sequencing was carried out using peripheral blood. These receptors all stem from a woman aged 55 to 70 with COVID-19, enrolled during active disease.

The CDR3 nucleotides are TGTGCCAGCAGCTTAGGCGGCCAGGGTGCTGAAAAACTGTTTTTT. Translated, it gives CASSLGGQGAEKLFF. This rearrangement joins TRBV7-9 to TRBJ1-4, with D perhaps TRBD1 (5 bases). Trimming pared 1 base from V and 7 bases from J, leaving 13 bases between. The germline gives CDR1 SEHNR, CDR2 FQNEAQ (reference sequence). CDR3 size: 15 residues.

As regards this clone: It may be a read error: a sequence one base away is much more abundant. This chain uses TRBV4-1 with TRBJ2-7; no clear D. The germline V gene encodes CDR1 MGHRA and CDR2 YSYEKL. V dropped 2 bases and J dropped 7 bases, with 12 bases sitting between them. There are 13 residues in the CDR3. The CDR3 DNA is TGCGCCAGCAGCCAAATCGGAGTCGGGGAGCAGTACTTC. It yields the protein CASSQIGVGEQYF.

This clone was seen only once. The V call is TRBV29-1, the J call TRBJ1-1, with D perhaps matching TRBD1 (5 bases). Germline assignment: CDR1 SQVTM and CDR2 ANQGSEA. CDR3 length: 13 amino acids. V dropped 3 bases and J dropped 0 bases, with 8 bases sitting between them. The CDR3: CSVEQGLNTEAFF. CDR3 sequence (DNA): TGCAGCGTTGAGCAGGGCCTGAACACTGAAGCTTTCTTT.

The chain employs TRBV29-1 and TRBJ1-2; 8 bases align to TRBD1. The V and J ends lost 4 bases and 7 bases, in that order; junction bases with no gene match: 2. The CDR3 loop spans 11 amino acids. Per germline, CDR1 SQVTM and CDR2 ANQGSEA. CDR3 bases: TGCAGCGTTGCAGGGGGCCTTGGCTACACCTTC. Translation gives CSVAGGLGYTF.

The CDR3 region is CASSTAGDRWETQYF. DNA for the CDR3: TGTGCCAGTAGTACCGCAGGGGATCGGTGGGAGACCCAGTACTTC. The V and J genes are TRBV19 and TRBJ2-5; D might be TRBD1 (6 bases). V dropped 4 bases and J dropped 5 bases, with 17 bases sitting between them. The CDR3 loop spans 15 amino acids. The V gene's germline CDR1 is LNHDA and CDR2 SQIVND (reference sequence).

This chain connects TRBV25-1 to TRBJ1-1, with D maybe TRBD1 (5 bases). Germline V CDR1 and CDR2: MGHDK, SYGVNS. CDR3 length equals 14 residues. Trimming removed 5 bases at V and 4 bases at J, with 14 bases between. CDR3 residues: CASSSREGTTEAFF. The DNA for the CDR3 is TGTGCCAGCAGTTCCCGGGAGGGGACCACTGAAGCTTTCTTT.

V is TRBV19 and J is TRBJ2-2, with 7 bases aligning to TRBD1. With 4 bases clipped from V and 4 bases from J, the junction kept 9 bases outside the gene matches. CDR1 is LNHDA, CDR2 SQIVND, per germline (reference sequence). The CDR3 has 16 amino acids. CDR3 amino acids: CASSTYRGVGTGELFF. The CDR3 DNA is TGTGCCAGTAGTACCTACAGGGGAGTAGGCACCGGGGAGCTGTTTTTT.

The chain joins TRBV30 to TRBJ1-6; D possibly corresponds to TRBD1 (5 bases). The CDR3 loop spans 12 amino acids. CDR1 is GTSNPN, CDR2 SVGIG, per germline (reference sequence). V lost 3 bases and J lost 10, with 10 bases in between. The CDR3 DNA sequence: TGTGCCTGGAGGGACAAGGGATCACCCCTCCACTTT. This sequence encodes CAWRDKGSPLHF.

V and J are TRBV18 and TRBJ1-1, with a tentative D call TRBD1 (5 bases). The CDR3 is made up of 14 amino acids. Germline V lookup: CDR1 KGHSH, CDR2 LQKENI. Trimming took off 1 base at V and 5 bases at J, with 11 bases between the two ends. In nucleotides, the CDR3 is TGTGCCAGCTCACCACGGGGGGTTGCGACTGAAGCTTTCTTT. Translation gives CASSPRGVATEAFF.

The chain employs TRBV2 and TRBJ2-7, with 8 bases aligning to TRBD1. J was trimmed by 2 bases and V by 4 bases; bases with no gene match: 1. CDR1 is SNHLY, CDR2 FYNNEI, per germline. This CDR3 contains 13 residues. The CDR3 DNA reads TGTGCCAGCAGTGGACAGGGGCCCTACGAGCAGTACTTC. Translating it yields CASSGQGPYEQYF.

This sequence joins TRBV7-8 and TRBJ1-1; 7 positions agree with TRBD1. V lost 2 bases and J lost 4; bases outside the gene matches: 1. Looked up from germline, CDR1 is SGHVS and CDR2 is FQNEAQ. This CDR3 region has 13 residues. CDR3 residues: CASSLYRGTEAFF. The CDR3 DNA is TGTGCCAGCAGCTTATACAGGGGCACTGAAGCTTTCTTT.

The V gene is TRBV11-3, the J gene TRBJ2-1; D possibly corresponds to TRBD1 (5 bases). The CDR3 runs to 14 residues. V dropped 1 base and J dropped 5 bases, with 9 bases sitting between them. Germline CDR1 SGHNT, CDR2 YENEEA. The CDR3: CASSLGTPDNEQFF. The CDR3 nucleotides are TGTGCCAGCAGCTTAGGGACACCCGACAATGAGCAGTTCTTC.

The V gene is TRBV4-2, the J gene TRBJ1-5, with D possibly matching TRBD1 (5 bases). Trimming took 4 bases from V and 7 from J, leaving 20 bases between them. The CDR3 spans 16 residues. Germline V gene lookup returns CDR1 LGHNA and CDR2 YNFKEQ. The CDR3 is CASSLSGGARDQPQHF. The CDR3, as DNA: TGTGCCAGCAGCCTCTCGGGAGGGGCGCGTGACCAGCCCCAGCATTTT.

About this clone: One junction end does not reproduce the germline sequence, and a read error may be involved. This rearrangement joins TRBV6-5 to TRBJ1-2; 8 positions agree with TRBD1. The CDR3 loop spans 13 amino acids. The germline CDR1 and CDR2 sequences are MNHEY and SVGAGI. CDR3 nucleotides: TGTGCCAGCAGGTACTCAGGGGGCGAAGGCTACACCTTC. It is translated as CASRYSGGEGYTF.